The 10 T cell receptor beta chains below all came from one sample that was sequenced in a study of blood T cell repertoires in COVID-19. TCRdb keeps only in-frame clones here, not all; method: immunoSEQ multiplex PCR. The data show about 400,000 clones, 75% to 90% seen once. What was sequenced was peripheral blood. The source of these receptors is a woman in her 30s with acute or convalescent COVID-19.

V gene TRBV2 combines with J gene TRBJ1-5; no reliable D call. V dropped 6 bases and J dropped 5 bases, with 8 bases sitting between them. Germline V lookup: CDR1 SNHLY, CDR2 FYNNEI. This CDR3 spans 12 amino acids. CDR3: CASRDTYQPQHF. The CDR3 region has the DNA TGTGCCAGCAGAGACACCTATCAGCCCCAGCATTTT.

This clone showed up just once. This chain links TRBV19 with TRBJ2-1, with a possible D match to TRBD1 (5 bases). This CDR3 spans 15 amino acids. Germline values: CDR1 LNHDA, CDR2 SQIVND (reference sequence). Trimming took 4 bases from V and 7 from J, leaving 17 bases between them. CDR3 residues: CASSTGHIMGNEQFF. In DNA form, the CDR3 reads TGTGCCAGTAGTACCGGACATATCATGGGGAATGAGCAGTTCTTC.

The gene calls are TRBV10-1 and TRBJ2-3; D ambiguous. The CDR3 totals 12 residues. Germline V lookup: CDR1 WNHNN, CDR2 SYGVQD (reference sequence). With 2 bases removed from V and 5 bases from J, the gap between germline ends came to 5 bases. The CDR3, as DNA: TGCGCCAGCAGTGAGGGCGGAGATACGCAGTATTTT. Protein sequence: CASSEGGDTQYF.

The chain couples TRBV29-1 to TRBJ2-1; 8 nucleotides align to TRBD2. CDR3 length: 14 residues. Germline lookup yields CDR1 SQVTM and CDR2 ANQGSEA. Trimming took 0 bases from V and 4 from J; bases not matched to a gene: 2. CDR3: CSVEEAGVYNEQFF. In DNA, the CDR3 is TGCAGCGTTGAAGAAGCGGGGGTATACAATGAGCAGTTCTTC.

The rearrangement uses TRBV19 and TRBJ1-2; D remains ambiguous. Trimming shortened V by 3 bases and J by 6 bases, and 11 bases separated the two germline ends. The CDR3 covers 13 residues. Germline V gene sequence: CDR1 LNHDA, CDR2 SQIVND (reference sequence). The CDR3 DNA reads TGTGCCAGTAGTATTGGAGGGCTAGATGGCTACACCTTC. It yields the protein CASSIGGLDGYTF.

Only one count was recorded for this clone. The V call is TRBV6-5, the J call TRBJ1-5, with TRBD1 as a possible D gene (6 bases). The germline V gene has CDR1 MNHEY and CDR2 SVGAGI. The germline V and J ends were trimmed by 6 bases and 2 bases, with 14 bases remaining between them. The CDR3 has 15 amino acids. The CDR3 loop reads CASSLDRTGNQPQHF. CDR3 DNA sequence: TGTGCCAGCAGCCTAGACAGGACAGGCAATCAGCCCCAGCATTTT.

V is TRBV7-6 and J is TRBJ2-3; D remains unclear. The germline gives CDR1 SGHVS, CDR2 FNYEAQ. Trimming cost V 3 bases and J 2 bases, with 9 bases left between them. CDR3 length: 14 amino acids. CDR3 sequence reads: CASSFARITDTQYF. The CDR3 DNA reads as TGTGCCAGCAGCTTTGCCAGGATCACAGATACGCAGTATTTT.

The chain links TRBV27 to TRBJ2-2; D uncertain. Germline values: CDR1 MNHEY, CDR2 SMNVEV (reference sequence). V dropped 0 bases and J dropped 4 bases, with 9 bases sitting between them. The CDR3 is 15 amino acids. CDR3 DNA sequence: TGTGCCAGCAGTTTATCCCCCCCCGTCACCGGGGAGCTGTTTTTT. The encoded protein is CASSLSPPVTGELFF.

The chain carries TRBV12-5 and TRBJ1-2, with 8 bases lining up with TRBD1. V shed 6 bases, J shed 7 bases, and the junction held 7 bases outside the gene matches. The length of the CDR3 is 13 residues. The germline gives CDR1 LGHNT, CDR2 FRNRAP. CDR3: CASGMSGGFGYTF. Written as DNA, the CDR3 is TGTGCTAGTGGGATGTCAGGGGGCTTTGGCTACACCTTC.

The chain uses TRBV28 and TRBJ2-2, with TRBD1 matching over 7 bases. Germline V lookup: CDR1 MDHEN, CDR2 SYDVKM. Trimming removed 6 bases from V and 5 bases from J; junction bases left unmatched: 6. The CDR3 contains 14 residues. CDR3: CASRETQGTGELFF. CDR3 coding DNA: TGTGCCAGCAGGGAGACACAGGGGACCGGGGAGCTGTTTTTT.